These 5 T cell receptor beta chains were sequenced from one sample in a study of shared clonotypes between healthy human individuals. This table comes from immunoSEQ multiplex PCR, and its TCRdb copy is limited to in-frame clones, with some not included. The table includes hundreds of thousands of clones, around 96% detected once. Sequencing used naive CD4+ T cells sorted from blood. Subset indicated: CD45RA+ positively selected. All receptors come from a woman in her 30s in good health.

The J gene is TRBJ1-6, the V gene TRBV20-1; D unclear. The V gene lost 3 bases and the J gene lost 10 bases, with 4 bases spanning the gap. Per the germline V gene, CDR1 is DFQATT and CDR2 is SNEGSKA (reference sequence). This CDR3 has 10 residues. The CDR3 loop is CSASRSPLHF. The CDR3 DNA follows: TGCAGTGCTAGTCGGTCACCCCTCCACTTT.

This clone appeared a single time. The chain carries TRBV5-1 and TRBJ2-7; 12 bases are a match to TRBD2. CDR3 length equals 16 residues. In germline, CDR1 is SGHRS, CDR2 YFSETQ. Trimming took 4 bases from V and 3 from J; bases not matched to a gene: 8. The CDR3 loop is CASSPRTSGNIYEQYF. Here the CDR3 DNA reads TGCGCCAGCAGCCCGCGGACTAGCGGGAATATCTACGAGCAGTACTTC. Together with reference TRBV5-1 and TRBJ2-7, the CDR3 gives the full variable domain: KAGVTQTPRYLIKTRGQQVTLSCSPISGHRSVSWYQQTPGQGLQFLFEYFSETQRNKGNFPGRFSGRQFSNSRSEMNVSTLELGDSALYLCASSPRTSGNIYEQYFGPGTRLTVT.

The chain recombines TRBV28 with TRBJ2-3; D not certain. With 8 bases removed from V and 2 bases from J, the gap between germline ends came to 14 bases. This CDR3 is built from 14 residues. Germline CDR1 MDHEN, CDR2 SYDVKM. CDR3 region: CASCREDLTDTQYF. CDR3 bases: TGTGCCAGCTGCCGCGAGGACCTCACAGATACGCAGTATTTT.

The chain employs TRBV28 and TRBJ1-1, with D possibly being TRBD1 (6 bases). The V end was cut by 10 bases, the J end by 5 bases, with 17 bases between. The length of the CDR3 is 13 residues. Per the germline V gene, CDR1 is MDHEN and CDR2 is SYDVKM. CDR3 in amino acids: CATSWGRETEAFF. As DNA, the CDR3 is TGTGCCACCTCCTGGGGGCGGGAAACTGAAGCTTTCTTT.

V is TRBV11-3 and J is TRBJ2-2; unclear D gene. The CDR3 covers 15 residues. In germline, CDR1 is SGHNT, CDR2 YENEEA. Between the trimmed V and J ends, which lost 1 base and 5 bases, there was a span of 11 bases. CDR3 nucleotide sequence: TGTGCCAGCAGCTTAGGGAATGAGGTGACCGGGGAGCTGTTTTTT. Its translation is CASSLGNEVTGELFF.